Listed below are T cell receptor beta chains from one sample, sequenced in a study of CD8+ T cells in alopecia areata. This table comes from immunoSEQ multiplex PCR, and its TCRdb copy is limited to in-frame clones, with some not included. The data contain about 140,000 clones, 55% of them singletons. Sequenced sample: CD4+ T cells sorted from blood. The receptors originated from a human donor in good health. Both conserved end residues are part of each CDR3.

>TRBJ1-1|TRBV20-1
CSARDHLGAFF
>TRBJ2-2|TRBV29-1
CSVARGANTGELFF
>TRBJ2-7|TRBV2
CASSEAPRDYEQYF
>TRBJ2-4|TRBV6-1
CAIGVGGDIQYF
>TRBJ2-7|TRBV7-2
CASSSNRALEQYF
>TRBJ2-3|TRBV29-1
CSVARQGVEDTQYF
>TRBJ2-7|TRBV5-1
CASSPVGDYEQYF
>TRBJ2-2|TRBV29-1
CSVVIGESAGELFF
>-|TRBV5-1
CASSSGLAGGPSIHEQYF
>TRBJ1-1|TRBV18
CASSPLLQGSNTEAFF
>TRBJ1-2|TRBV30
CAWSVPGSGYTF
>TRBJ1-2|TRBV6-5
CASSYDVGRTYGYTF
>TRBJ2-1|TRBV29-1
CSVRFGHTPNEQFF
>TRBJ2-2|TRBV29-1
CSAHKANTGELFF
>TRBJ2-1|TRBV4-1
CASSPTGVEQFF
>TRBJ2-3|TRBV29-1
CSVVLVGSGLDTQYF
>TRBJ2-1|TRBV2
CASSDGTSGYNEQFF
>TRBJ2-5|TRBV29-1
CSVDGAVGETQYF
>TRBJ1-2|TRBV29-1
CSVEELLGYTF
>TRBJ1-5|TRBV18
CASSLGTGKDQPQHF
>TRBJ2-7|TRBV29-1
CSVEKLALYEQYF
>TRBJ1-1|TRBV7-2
CASSRSQGFATEAFF
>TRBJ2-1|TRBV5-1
CASSFPDRAEQFF
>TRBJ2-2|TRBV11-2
CASSFHATGELFF
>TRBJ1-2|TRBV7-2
CASSLGQSGYTF
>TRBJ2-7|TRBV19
CASSRGSDYEQYF
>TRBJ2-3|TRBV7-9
CASSLSSGDTQYF
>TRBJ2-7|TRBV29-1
CSVQTGTGHPGEQYF
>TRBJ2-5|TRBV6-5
CASSRDRLGQETQYF
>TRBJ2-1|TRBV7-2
CASSLAQWGNEQFF
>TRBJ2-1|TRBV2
CASSYYNEQFF
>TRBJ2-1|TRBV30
CAWKAVRHEQFF
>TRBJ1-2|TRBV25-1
CASSGMGYGYTF
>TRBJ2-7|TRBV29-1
CSAWGQGKSEQYF
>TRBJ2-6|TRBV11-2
CASSLRRGDGANVLTF
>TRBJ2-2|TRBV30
CAWSVLANTGELFF
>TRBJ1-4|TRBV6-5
CASSYDRGEKLFF
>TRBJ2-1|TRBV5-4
CASSLSGPQGGGEQFF
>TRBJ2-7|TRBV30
CAWNPGTGAKGQYF
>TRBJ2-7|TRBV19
CASSRLAGAGYEQYF
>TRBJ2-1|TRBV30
CACPGQSSYNEQFF
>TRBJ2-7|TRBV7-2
CASSLSRGEQYF
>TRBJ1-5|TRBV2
CASSGDRRNQPQHF
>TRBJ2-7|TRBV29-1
CSVGVGLGYEQYF
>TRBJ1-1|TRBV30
CAWILVRMNTEAFF
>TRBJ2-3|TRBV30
CASSSGRTDTQYF
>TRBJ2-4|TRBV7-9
CASSFWESGTGAKNIQYF
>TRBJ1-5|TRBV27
CASSLSWDRVVRGNQPQHF